Presented here are 18 T cell receptor beta chains from one specimen sequenced in a study of T cell changes during pregnancy in multiple sclerosis. Sequencing used immunoSEQ multiplex PCR; TCRdb keeps in-frame clones, though not all of them. Of 60,000 to 75,000 clones in the sample, roughly nine tenths were seen once. Source: peripheral blood, taken in the second trimester of pregnancy. These receptor sequences come from a female donor in good health, enrolled as a control in a pregnancy study.

In its sample, this clone was seen once. The chain recombines TRBV9 with TRBJ2-2; D unclear. The CDR3 has 14 residues. V lost 4 bases, J lost 4 bases, and 11 bases lay in between. CDR1 is SGDLS and CDR2 is YYNGEE in the germline V gene. For the CDR3, the DNA is TGTGCCAGCAGCTCCGTAGTTCCCACCGGGGAGCTGTTTTTT. Translation gives CASSSVVPTGELFF. The full variable domain, its missing parts supplied by reference TRBV9 and TRBJ2-2, is DSGVTQTPKHLITATGQRVTLRCSPRSGDLSVYWYQQSLDQGLQFLIQYYNGEERAKGNILERFSAQQFPDLHSELNLSSLELGDSALYFCASSSVVPTGELFFGEGSRLTVL.

The chain uses TRBV5-1 and TRBJ1-4; 11 bases fit TRBD1. CDR1 is SGHRS and CDR2 is YFSETQ in the germline V gene. V lost 3 bases, J lost 7 bases, and 8 bases stayed unmatched. CDR3 length equals 16 residues. The CDR3 DNA sequence: TGCGCCAGCAGCTACTCCGGGACAGGGGGTCGTGAAAAACTGTTTTTT. Its translation: CASSYSGTGGREKLFF.

This clone occurred a few times. The chain recombines TRBV11-2 with TRBJ2-1; 9 nucleotides agree with TRBD2. The junction had 7 bases not matched to a gene; V was cut back by 8 bases and J by 5 bases. Germline loops: CDR1 SGHAT, CDR2 FQNNGV. This CDR3 spans 14 amino acids. The DNA of the CDR3 is TGTGCCAGCGCCGTAAGCGGGGGGCACAATGAGCAGTTCTTC. Residues: CASAVSGGHNEQFF.

The J gene is TRBJ1-2, the V gene TRBV4-1; D is ambiguous. The CDR3 loop spans 11 amino acids. V was clipped by 0 bases and J by 8 bases, with 4 bases between them. The germline CDR1 and CDR2 sequences are MGHRA and YSYEKL. The CDR3 spells CASSQDSGYTF. CDR3 sequence (DNA): TGCGCCAGCAGCCAAGATAGCGGCTACACCTTC.

The rearrangement joins TRBV7-2 to TRBJ2-7; D call uncertain. V was cut by 6 bases and J by 6 bases, with 15 bases left in between. This CDR3 has 13 residues. CDR1 SGHTA and CDR2 FQGNSA come from the germline V gene. This CDR3 reads CASSPRYGSEQYF. The CDR3 DNA sequence: TGTGCCAGCAGTCCCCGTTATGGCTCCGAGCAGTACTTC.

The rearrangement joins TRBV27 to TRBJ1-1; 7 bases agree with TRBD1. Germline-derived CDR1 and CDR2 are MNHEY and SMNVEV (reference sequence). With 2 bases clipped from V and 4 bases from J, the junction kept 1 base outside the gene matches. The CDR3 length is 13 residues. Here the CDR3 reads CASSLTGATEAFF. The CDR3 DNA reads as TGTGCCAGCAGTTTAACAGGGGCCACTGAAGCTTTCTTT.

J is TRBJ2-5 and V is TRBV4-3; 12 positions agree with TRBD2. V gave up 0 bases and J gave up 5 bases; unmatched junction bases: 7. Germline V gene lookup returns CDR1 LGHNA and CDR2 YSLEER. The CDR3 runs to 17 residues. Written as DNA, the CDR3 is TGCGCCAGCAGCCAAGACGTGCTAGCGGGAGGGTTGGAGACCCAGTACTTC. Translated, it gives CASSQDVLAGGLETQYF.

This clone showed up just once. This rearrangement joins TRBV5-1 to TRBJ2-4; D might be TRBD1 (6 bases). Between the trimmed V and J ends, which lost 3 bases and 3 bases, there was a span of 13 bases. Germline loops: CDR1 SGHRS, CDR2 YFSETQ. There are 15 residues in the CDR3. CDR3 DNA: TGCGCCAGCAGCTCGCACAGGGAAGGCAAAAACATTCAGTACTTC. This sequence encodes CASSSHREGKNIQYF.

V is TRBV27 and J is TRBJ1-2; TRBD1 agrees at 9 bases. CDR1 is MNHEY and CDR2 is SMNVEV in the germline V gene (reference sequence). V was clipped by 8 bases and J by 6 bases; unmatched bases: 7. The CDR3 totals 13 residues. CDR3 in amino acids: CASQPGQGNGYTF. CDR3 DNA sequence: TGTGCCAGCCAACCGGGACAGGGCAATGGCTACACCTTC.

The rearrangement links TRBV28 to TRBJ1-5, with a weak D call TRBD1 (6 bases). V shed 6 bases and J shed 6 bases, with 12 bases lying between them. The germline gives CDR1 MDHEN, CDR2 SYDVKM. This CDR3 has 13 residues. For the CDR3, the DNA is TGTGCCAGCAGAATGGGGGCCTTTCAGCCCCAGCATTTT. This codes for CASRMGAFQPQHF.

The genes are TRBV7-2 and TRBJ1-5; no reliable D call. CDR3 length equals 14 residues. Per germline, CDR1 SGHTA and CDR2 FQGNSA. Trimming pared 1 base from V and 2 bases from J, leaving 6 bases between. CDR3: CASSLGSRNQPQHF. The CDR3 region has the DNA TGTGCCAGCAGCTTAGGCAGTCGCAATCAGCCCCAGCATTTT.

A few counts support this clone. The J gene is TRBJ1-2, the V gene TRBV19; D not certain. The ends were cut back, 7 bases at V and 2 bases at J, with 11 bases in the middle. Per germline, CDR1 LNHDA and CDR2 SQIVND (reference sequence). The CDR3 runs 13 residues. Written as DNA, the CDR3 is TGTGCCAGTACCTCCTCTAACAACTATGGCTACACCTTC. It specifies CASTSSNNYGYTF. Full variable domain (rest looked up from reference TRBV19 and TRBJ1-2): DGGITQSPKYLFRKEGQNVTLSCEQNLNHDAMYWYRQDPGQGLRLIYYSQIVNDFQKGDIAEGYSVSREKKESFPLTVTSAQKNPTAFYLCASTSSNNYGYTFGSGTRLTVV.

The V call is TRBV27, the J call TRBJ2-5; 9 nucleotides line up with TRBD2. Trimming took 3 bases from V and 5 from J; bases not matched to a gene: 7. The germline CDR1 and CDR2 sequences are MNHEY and SMNVEV (reference sequence). The CDR3 contains 15 residues. The CDR3 protein is CASSLGGRALETQYF. For the CDR3, the DNA is TGTGCCAGCAGTTTGGGCGGGAGGGCCTTGGAGACCCAGTACTTC.

V gene TRBV5-4 combines with J gene TRBJ1-4; TRBD1 is a possible D gene (6 bases). CDR3 size: 14 residues. Trimming removed 3 bases at V and 8 bases at J, with 14 bases between. Germline assignment: CDR1 SGHNT and CDR2 YYREEE (reference sequence). The DNA for the CDR3 is TGTGCCAGCAGCTATTCGGGGGGCGAGGAAAAACTGTTTTTT. Amino acid sequence: CASSYSGGEEKLFF. Variable domain in full (rest from reference TRBV5-4 and TRBJ1-4): ETGVTQSPTHLIKTRGQQVTLRCSSQSGHNTVSWYQQALGQGPQFIFQYYREEENGRGNFPPRFSGLQFPNYSSELNVNALELDDSALYLCASSYSGGEEKLFFGSGTQLSVL.

The chain links TRBV4-3 to TRBJ2-6, with a tentative D call TRBD2 (6 bases). Trimming pared 0 bases from V and 0 bases from J, leaving 12 bases between. This CDR3 region has 18 residues. Germline V gives CDR1 LGHNA, CDR2 YSLEER. The CDR3 here is CASSQEGWEASGANVLTF. DNA of the CDR3: TGCGCCAGCAGCCAAGAGGGATGGGAGGCCTCTGGGGCCAACGTCCTGACTTTC.

V and J are TRBV4-1 and TRBJ2-7, with unresolved D. The CDR3 sequence is 14 residues long. In germline, CDR1 is MGHRA, CDR2 YSYEKL. The V gene lost 0 bases and the J gene lost 6 bases, with 12 bases spanning the gap. The CDR3 reads CASSQEGRPGEQYF. Written as DNA, the CDR3 is TGCGCCAGCAGCCAAGAGGGTCGGCCAGGCGAGCAGTACTTC.

The count of this clone is one. This chain links TRBV19 with TRBJ1-3, with D hard to call. Trimming left V 5 bases short and J 2 bases short, with 13 bases between. The CDR3 is 15 amino acids. CDR1 is LNHDA, CDR2 SQIVND, per germline (reference sequence). CDR3 sequence reads: CASSVSAYTGNTIYF. In DNA form, the CDR3 reads TGTGCCAGTAGTGTATCCGCCTATACTGGAAACACCATATATTTT.

V and J are TRBV27 and TRBJ1-4; TRBD1 is a possible D gene (6 bases). There are 14 residues in the CDR3. Germline V gene data show CDR1 as MNHEY and CDR2 as SMNVEV (reference sequence). The ends were cut back, 7 bases at V and 8 bases at J, with 17 bases in the middle. The CDR3 is CASTNYQGSEKLFF. In DNA form, the CDR3 reads TGTGCCAGCACTAACTACCAGGGGTCCGAAAAACTGTTTTTT. Supplemented by reference TRBV27 and TRBJ1-4, the full variable domain reads EAQVTQNPRYLITVTGKKLTVTCSQNMNHEYMSWYRQDPGLGLRQIYYSMNVEVTDKGDVPEGYKVSRKEKRNFPLILESPSPNQTSLYFCASTNYQGSEKLFFGSGTQLSVL.